The T cell receptor beta chain under discussion was sequenced for a study of tumor-infiltrating lymphocytes in primary liver carcinoma. The wider study: Both sexes were represented among patients, who were 30 to 69 years old.

Blood RNA came from unsorted whole blood; germline DNA was also extracted. The investigators made TCR beta cDNA from approximately 0.5 ug total RNA, using a constant-region primer. Sequencing libraries for TCR beta derived from three nested multiplex PCR rounds that used slightly modified ARM-PCR. TCRdb reprocessed the multiplex PCR reads via MiXCR and lists one record per CDR3 protein. The table shows 180,000 or so distinct CDR3 sequences, with 50% to 75% occurring only once. Points on this clonotype: Its antigen is undetermined.

Findings of the study overall: The top-250-clone fraction was significantly higher in tumors than in blood (p = 0.039). Tumor-adjacent and tumor-blood pairs showed less overlap than tumor region pairs.

This TCR was sampled from a man aged 35-49 years with primary liver carcinoma and hepatitis B virus infection. The sequencing sample was made of peripheral blood.

DNA for the CDR3: TGCAGCGTTGAAGAATGGGCCAGGCGATTTGACACCGGGGAGCTGTTTTTT. Translated: CSVEEWARRFDTGELFF. V and J are TRBV29-1 and TRBJ2-2; D unclear. V lost 0 bases to trimming and J lost 3 bases, with 17 bases between them. Germline V gives CDR1 SQVTM, CDR2 ANQGSEA. There are 17 residues in the CDR3.